This T cell receptor beta chain originates from a study of T cell responses to AZD1222 COVID-19 vaccine. General observations from the study: The peak T cell response came first, and repertoires were sampled only after it.

Using immunoSEQ multiplex PCR, the repertoire was profiled, and TCRdb retains in-frame clones only, with some absent. The table lists some 120,000 clones, more than 70% of them singletons. This CDR3 spans 17 amino acids. Trimming stripped 4 bases from V and 2 bases from J, with 19 bases between. Germline CDR1 SGHRS, CDR2 YFSETQ. Concerning this clone: Its antigen is as yet unknown.

This TCR was sampled from an adult in good health. Sample: peripheral blood, taken on day 0 of AZD1222 vaccination. The chain employs TRBV5-1 and TRBJ1-5, with a tentative D call TRBD1 (5 bases). The DNA for the CDR3 is TGCGCCAGCAGCGCACAACCCTCAGGGACTGGCAATCAGCCCCAGCATTTT. Translated: CASSAQPSGTGNQPQHF.